The next 7 T cell receptor beta chains were all read from a single sample in a study of tissue T cells after allogeneic stem cell transplantation. Libraries were prepared by immunoSEQ multiplex PCR; TCRdb keeps only in-frame clonotypes and omits some of them. The sample yields some 9,000 clones, roughly 50% seen once. The specimen comprised tissue from the jejunum, sampled at autopsy. The receptors derive from a female donor over 55 with lung cancer.

Within the sample, this clone is medium-sized. This chain connects TRBV7-8 to TRBJ2-2; no reliable D call. V shed 7 bases and J shed 6 bases, with 18 bases lying between them. The CDR3 loop spans 15 amino acids. Germline CDR1 SGHVS, CDR2 FQNEAQ. The CDR3 loop reads CASKSSNVGSGELFF. The CDR3, as DNA: TGTGCCAGCAAATCCTCTAATGTCGGCTCCGGGGAGCTGTTTTTT.

The V call is TRBV5-1, the J call TRBJ1-5; D not resolved. Germline V CDR1 and CDR2: SGHRS, YFSETQ. Trimming shortened V by 1 base and J by 3 bases, and 5 bases separated the two germline ends. The CDR3 sequence is 13 residues long. This chain's CDR3 is CASSLNYNQPQHF. The DNA of the CDR3 is TGCGCCAGCAGCTTGAACTACAATCAGCCCCAGCATTTT.

This rearrangement joins TRBV6-2 or TRBV6-3 to TRBJ1-6, with D possibly being TRBD1 (5 bases). The CDR3 loop spans 15 amino acids. CDR1 is MNHEY, CDR2 SVGEGT, per germline. Trimming stripped 5 bases from V and 6 bases from J, with 14 bases between. Written as DNA, the CDR3 is TGTGCCAGCAGTAGCAGGGAGAGCGGTAATTCACCCCTCCACTTT. This sequence encodes CASSSRESGNSPLHF.

The V and J genes are TRBV9 and TRBJ1-2; D is uncertain. Germline V lookup: CDR1 SGDLS, CDR2 YYNGEE. The V gene lost 3 bases and the J gene lost 1 base, with 10 bases spanning the gap. This CDR3 region has 14 residues. CDR3 DNA: TGTGCCAGCAGCGGACAAGTCCTTAACTATGGCTACACCTTC. As protein: CASSGQVLNYGYTF.

This chain joins TRBV12-3 or TRBV12-4 and TRBJ1-2, with D possibly TRBD1 on 5 matching bases. The V end lost 2 bases, the J end lost 3 bases, and 7 bases lay between the germline ends. This CDR3 contains 13 residues. CDR3 sequence: CASSLSGDYGYTF. In nucleotides, the CDR3 is TGTGCCAGCAGTTTATCGGGGGACTATGGCTACACCTTC.

This chain uses TRBV19 with TRBJ2-2, with 10 bases matching TRBD1. The V gene end was trimmed by 5 bases and the J gene end by 4 bases; junction bases not matched to a gene: 4. The CDR3 is 15 amino acids. Germline V gene sequence: CDR1 LNHDA, CDR2 SQIVND (reference sequence). The CDR3, as DNA: TGTGCCAGTAGTCCGACAGGGGGCCGCACCGGGGAGCTGTTTTTT. Protein sequence: CASSPTGGRTGELFF.

This clone showed up just a few times. The V gene is TRBV15, the J gene TRBJ2-6, with D perhaps TRBD1 (5 bases). V shed 2 bases and J shed 0 bases, with 11 bases lying between them. This CDR3 is 17 amino acids long. Germline loops: CDR1 LNHNV, CDR2 YYDKDF (reference sequence). The CDR3 nucleotides are TGTGCCACCAGCAGATCCCAGGGAATCTCTGGGGCCAACGTCCTGACTTTC. Translated: CATSRSQGISGANVLTF.